This T cell receptor (beta chain) was retrieved from a study of blood T cells in healthy people across ages. Germline V lookup: CDR1 SGHTA, CDR2 FQGNSA. V shed 2 bases and J shed 5 bases, with 13 bases lying between them. This CDR3 is 15 amino acids long. Study-wide results and limits: Donor CMV infection status was unknown, possibly confounding age-related changes in expanded clonotypes. Whereas aged donors had fewer naive CD4+ cells, long-lived donors had more of them and higher diversity. Estimates based on one million T cells were treated as lower bounds.

A second PCR, run for about 7 to 11 cycles, used a sample-barcoded 5' primer plus a J-beta primer mix. MiXCR was run by TCRdb on the 5' RACE reads, yielding one entry per CDR3 protein. There are fewer than 2 million distinct CDR3 sequences in the sample; roughly two fifths occur only once, and 23% lies in the top ten. This clonotype has a handful of counts. What it binds is unknown. Input material: blood. The chain couples TRBV7-2 to TRBJ2-1; D remains unclear. This clonotype originated in a human donor in good health. CDR3 bases: TGTGCCAGCAGCTTAAATTTCAACAGACACAATGAGCAGTTCTTC. It specifies CASSLNFNRHNEQFF.